The 27 T cell receptor beta chains given below trace back to one sample, sequenced in a study of blood T cell repertoires in COVID-19. Sequenced by immunoSEQ multiplex PCR; TCRdb stores in-frame clones only, minus some. The table shows about 180,000 clones, with over 80% occurring only once. The sequenced sample consisted of peripheral blood. Source of these receptors: a woman aged 70-85 years with acute or convalescent COVID-19.

This clone was counted at least ten times. The chain combines TRBV7-9 with TRBJ1-2; D gene ambiguous. The CDR3 is 13 amino acids. The germline V gene has CDR1 SEHNR and CDR2 FQNEAQ (reference sequence). V lost 3 bases to trimming and J lost 8 bases, with 13 bases between them. The DNA of the CDR3 is TGTGCCAGCAGCTTTGCGACGGAGCGGGGCTACACCTTC. This translates into CASSFATERGYTF.

CDR3 bases: TGTGCCAGCAGCGTAGAGGGAGGGCGATACAATGAGCAGTTCTTC. Amino acids: CASSVEGGRYNEQFF. V is TRBV9 and J is TRBJ2-1; 7 positions agree with TRBD2. Trimming at V came to 0 bases and at J to 4 bases, leaving 4 bases not matched to a gene. The V gene's germline CDR1 is SGDLS and CDR2 YYNGEE. This CDR3 contains 15 residues.

This clone has just a few counts. This sequence joins TRBV6-5 and TRBJ1-1; the D gene is possibly TRBD1 (6 bases). Per germline, CDR1 MNHEY and CDR2 SVGAGI. There are 14 residues in the CDR3. V was shortened by 2 bases and J by 6 bases, with 13 bases between the two germline ends. In DNA form, the CDR3 reads TGTGCCAGCAGTTACGGCAGGGGATCTGCTGAAGCTTTCTTT. This translates into CASSYGRGSAEAFF.

This chain joins TRBV5-1 and TRBJ1-2; 11 nucleotides agree with TRBD1. This CDR3 contains 15 residues. The V and J ends lost 0 bases and 4 bases, in that order; junction bases with no gene match: 2. Germline lookup yields CDR1 SGHRS and CDR2 YFSETQ. CDR3 nucleotides: TGCGCCAGCAGCTTGGAAGGGACAGGGGGCTATGGCTACACCTTC. This encodes CASSLEGTGGYGYTF.

V and J are TRBV29-1 and TRBJ1-5; perhaps TRBD1 as D (5 bases). V was cut by 0 bases and J by 7 bases, with 16 bases left in between. The CDR3 is 15 amino acids. Germline V CDR1 and CDR2: SQVTM, ANQGSEA. This chain's CDR3 is CSVEEGQGLGQPQHF. CDR3 coding DNA: TGCAGCGTTGAAGAGGGGCAGGGTTTGGGACAGCCCCAGCATTTT.

The V call is TRBV5-8, the J call TRBJ1-2; TRBD1 matches at 9 bases. V lost 4 bases and J lost 7; bases outside the gene matches: 5. The CDR3 totals 13 residues. Germline V lookup: CDR1 SGHTS, CDR2 YDEGEE. As DNA, the CDR3 is TGTGCCAGCAGCCAGTGGACAGGGGCTGGCTACACCTTC. This translates into CASSQWTGAGYTF.

This clone was found once. The same CDR3 also results from other DNA sequences found in this sample. This chain links TRBV18 with TRBJ1-4; D uncertain. CDR1 is KGHSH, CDR2 LQKENI, per germline. The CDR3 consists of 13 residues. The ends were cut back, 3 bases at V and 5 bases at J, with 7 bases in the middle. Here the CDR3 DNA reads TGTGCCAGCTCACCGGGCCAGAATGAAAAACTGTTTTTT. This sequence encodes CASSPGQNEKLFF.

The chain employs TRBV19 and TRBJ2-2; 8 nucleotides match TRBD1. V lost 6 bases to trimming and J lost 4 bases; unmatched junction nucleotides: 13. CDR1 is LNHDA, CDR2 SQIVND, per germline (reference sequence). There are 17 residues in the CDR3. This CDR3 is CASSDRGSTSATGELFF. The CDR3, as DNA: TGTGCCAGTAGCGACAGGGGTTCTACGTCGGCCACCGGGGAGCTGTTTTTT.

The chain has TRBV7-7 and TRBJ2-1; 8 bases map to TRBD2. The CDR3 is 15 amino acids. J gave up 12 bases and V 1 base, and 11 bases lay outside the gene matches. Per germline, CDR1 SSHAT and CDR2 FNYEAQ (reference sequence). In nucleotides, the CDR3 is TGTGCCAGCAGCTTAGAAGCGGGAGAGGGGAAGACGCAGTTCTTC. It yields the protein CASSLEAGEGKTQFF.

The chain combines TRBV28 with TRBJ1-2; 8 nucleotides match TRBD1. The CDR3 is 17 amino acids. Germline CDR1 is MDHEN and CDR2 is SYDVKM. J lost 3 bases, V lost 3 bases, and 12 bases had no gene match. In nucleotides, the CDR3 is TGTGCCAGCAGTTTCAAAGTCCGTACAGGGGGGTACTATGGCTACACCTTC. Its protein product is CASSFKVRTGGYYGYTF.

About this clone: Other DNA sequences within the sample encode an identical CDR3. This chain connects TRBV4-3 to TRBJ2-3, with 7 positions matching TRBD1. Germline loops: CDR1 LGHNA, CDR2 YSLEER. The CDR3 runs 14 residues. V lost 4 bases to trimming and J lost 1 base; unmatched junction nucleotides: 2. The CDR3: CASSLGQGTDTQYF. CDR3 in DNA: TGCGCCAGCAGCCTCGGACAGGGCACAGATACGCAGTATTTT.

The chain uses TRBV29-1 and TRBJ1-3; D gene unclear. CDR1 and CDR2 (germline): SQVTM, ANQGSEA. The CDR3 has 14 residues. The V end lost 4 bases, the J end lost 0 bases, and 10 bases lay between the germline ends. CDR3 region: CSVGLPSSGNTIYF. DNA of the CDR3: TGCAGCGTTGGTCTGCCGAGCTCTGGAAACACCATATATTTT.

The J gene is TRBJ2-3, the V gene TRBV28; D is ambiguous. CDR1 and CDR2 (germline): MDHEN, SYDVKM. The CDR3 extends over 12 amino acids. The germline V and J ends were trimmed by 4 bases and 3 bases, with 5 bases remaining between them. The chain's CDR3 is CASSSPTDTQYF. CDR3 nucleotides: TGTGCCAGCAGTTCTCCTACAGATACGCAGTATTTT.

V usage is TRBV19 and J usage is TRBJ1-2; D is unresolved. Germline V gives CDR1 LNHDA, CDR2 SQIVND (reference sequence). The CDR3 totals 14 residues. The V gene lost 8 bases and the J gene lost 4 bases, with 17 bases spanning the gap. The CDR3 bases are TGTGCCAGTCGTCCGTTAGAAGCCCTCTATGGCTACACCTTC. Amino acid sequence: CASRPLEALYGYTF.

The CDR3 here is CASSLDSSSSSGYTF. In DNA form, the CDR3 reads TGCGCCAGCAGCTTGGATAGCTCGTCCTCCAGTGGCTACACCTTC. This chain joins TRBV5-1 and TRBJ1-2; no firm D call. This CDR3 spans 15 amino acids. Germline values: CDR1 SGHRS, CDR2 YFSETQ. Trimming cost V 0 bases and J 7 bases, with 16 bases left between them.

This clone was observed a handful of times. The chain couples TRBV2 to TRBJ1-4, with 9 nucleotides matching TRBD1. V lost 2 bases, J lost 7 bases, and 5 bases stayed unmatched. The CDR3 is 15 residues long. Germline V gene data show CDR1 as SNHLY and CDR2 as FYNNEI. The DNA of the CDR3 is TGTGCCAGCAGTGAAAACAGGGGGCTGGGTGAAAAACTGTTTTTT. The encoded protein is CASSENRGLGEKLFF.

This clone has a single count. The CDR3 loop is CASSLGGSGKGNEQFF. CDR3 sequence (DNA): TGTGCCAGCAGCCTAGGGGGGAGCGGGAAAGGTAATGAGCAGTTCTTC. V gene TRBV11-3 combines with J gene TRBJ2-1, with D possibly matching TRBD2 (7 bases). Germline assignment: CDR1 SGHNT and CDR2 YENEEA. The V end lost 5 bases, the J end lost 7 bases, and 21 bases lay between the germline ends. CDR3 size: 16 residues. Together with reference TRBV11-3 and TRBJ2-1, the CDR3 gives the full variable domain: EAGVVQSPRYKIIEKKQPVAFWCNPISGHNTLYWYLQNLGQGPELLIRYENEEAVDDSQLPKDRFSAERLKGVDSTLKIQPAELGDSAVYLCASSLGGSGKGNEQFFGPGTRLTVL.

The CDR3 bases are TGTGCCACCAGCAGCGGACAGGTGCGGGGGGTCGAGCAGTACTTC. Amino acids: CATSSGQVRGVEQYF. The chain employs TRBV15 and TRBJ2-7; D is perhaps TRBD2 (8 bases). V dropped 3 bases and J dropped 6 bases, with 18 bases sitting between them. The CDR3 totals 15 residues. Per the germline V gene, CDR1 is LNHNV and CDR2 is YYDKDF (reference sequence).

The V and J genes are TRBV28 and TRBJ2-5; 9 bases align to TRBD1. Germline V gene sequence: CDR1 MDHEN, CDR2 SYDVKM. The V gene end was trimmed by 6 bases and the J gene end by 5 bases; junction bases not matched to a gene: 10. This CDR3 is 15 amino acids long. The CDR3 protein is CASSDDRGTSETQYF. Here the CDR3 DNA reads TGTGCCAGCAGCGACGACAGGGGGACAAGCGAGACCCAGTACTTC. The full variable domain, with the rest looked up from reference TRBV28 and TRBJ2-5, is DVKVTQSSRYLVKRTGEKVFLECVQDMDHENMFWYRQDPGLGLRLIYFSYDVKMKEKGDIPEGYSVSREKKERFSLILESASTNQTSMYLCASSDDRGTSETQYFGPGTRLLVL.

This rearrangement joins TRBV6-2 or TRBV6-3 to TRBJ2-7; 7 bases agree with TRBD1. Germline assignment: CDR1 MNHEY and CDR2 SVGEGT. The CDR3 runs to 15 residues. V lost 0 bases and J lost 3; bases outside the gene matches: 5. The CDR3 region is CASSYSPRQGYEQYF. DNA for the CDR3: TGTGCCAGCAGTTACTCGCCCCGACAGGGCTACGAGCAGTACTTC.

V and J are TRBV19 and TRBJ1-6; possibly TRBD1 for D (6 bases). The V end lost 7 bases, the J end lost 7 bases, and 11 bases lay between the germline ends. This CDR3 contains 13 residues. Germline CDR1 reads LNHDA; CDR2 reads SQIVND (reference sequence). The CDR3, as DNA: TGTGCCAGTACGGACAGAAAAAATTCACCCCTCCACTTT. It codes for CASTDRKNSPLHF.

The genes are TRBV19 and TRBJ2-1; no definite D call. Germline-derived CDR1 and CDR2 are LNHDA and SQIVND (reference sequence). Trimming shortened V by 6 bases and J by 2 bases, and 8 bases separated the two germline ends. CDR3 size: 13 residues. The CDR3 loop is CASRPSAYNEQFF. The DNA for the CDR3 is TGTGCCAGTAGGCCCAGCGCCTACAATGAGCAGTTCTTC.

The table lists this clone with a count of one. Written as DNA, the CDR3 is TGTGCCAGCAGCTTTCATGAGCGGGAGGAGCAGTTCTTC. Translated: CASSFHEREEQFF. The chain carries TRBV11-2 and TRBJ2-1; TRBD2 matches 8 bases. The CDR3 consists of 13 residues. The ends lost 3 bases at V and 10 bases at J; junction bases unmatched: 5. CDR1 is SGHAT, CDR2 FQNNGV, per germline.

The rearrangement joins TRBV19 to TRBJ1-2; D is possibly TRBD1 (5 bases). CDR1 is LNHDA, CDR2 SQIVND, per germline (reference sequence). V shed 11 bases and J shed 4 bases, with 14 bases lying between them. The CDR3 covers 12 residues. CDR3 protein: CASNAGIYGYTF. As DNA, the CDR3 is TGTGCCTCCAATGCAGGGATCTATGGCTACACCTTC.

The chain recombines TRBV3-1 (or the pseudogene TRBV3-2) with TRBJ2-5, with D tentatively TRBD2 (6 bases). Germline CDR1 LGHDT, CDR2 YNNKEL (reference sequence). The germline V and J ends were trimmed by 4 bases and 7 bases, with 19 bases remaining between them. The CDR3 totals 15 residues. The CDR3 spells CASSPRIGPGGTQYF. The DNA of the CDR3 is TGTGCCAGCAGCCCTCGTATAGGGCCCGGGGGGACCCAGTACTTC.

The rearrangement joins TRBV28 to TRBJ1-3; D remains unclear. The V and J ends lost 7 bases and 0 bases respectively, with 13 bases between them. Germline CDR1 reads MDHEN; CDR2 reads SYDVKM. The CDR3 runs to 15 residues. Here the CDR3 DNA reads TGTGCCAGCATCCCGACACTTAGCTCTGGAAACACCATATATTTT. Translation gives CASIPTLSSGNTIYF.

The chain uses TRBV20-1 and TRBJ2-1; weak D call: TRBD2 (6 bases). CDR3 size: 12 residues. Germline CDR1 DFQATT, CDR2 SNEGSKA (reference sequence). Trimming shortened V by 3 bases and J by 10 bases, and 13 bases separated the two germline ends. The CDR3 region has the DNA TGCAGTGCTAGTTCCCAACTAGCCGAGCAGTTCTTC. This translates into CSASSQLAEQFF.